The 20 T cell receptor beta chains listed next were all sequenced from one sample in a study of T cells in Graves' hyperthyroidism and ophthalmopathy. Amplification of TCR beta CDR3 regions was performed using RNA transcripts as template. Carried out on the TCR CDR3, a first-round RT-PCR used the HTBI primer set. TCRdb passed the multiplex PCR reads through MiXCR, listing each CDR3 protein once. The sample lists 95,000 to 110,000 distinct CDR3 sequences; approximately 50% were seen once. The sequenced sample was blood. The origin of the receptors is a man in his forties or fifties with Graves' hyperthyroidism.

As concerns this clonotype: Because it lacks the conserved phenylalanine or tryptophan at the end, this CDR3 is likely a read error. This chain's CDR3 is CASSLATGVYTEAFL. In DNA form, the CDR3 reads TGTGCCAGCAGCTTGGCGACAGGGGTTTACACTGAAGCTTTCTTG. The chain joins TRBV5-4 to TRBJ1-1; TRBD1 matches 8 bases. The CDR3 spans 15 residues. CDR1 and CDR2 (germline): SGHNT, YYREEE (reference sequence). V shed 0 bases and J 3 bases; nucleotides not matched to a gene: 4.

This clonotype showed up many times. The CDR3 sequence: CAISDRGVAGQETQYF. The CDR3 region has the DNA TGTGCCATCAGCGACCGCGGGGTAGCGGGACAAGAGACCCAGTACTTC. This chain connects TRBV10-3 to TRBJ2-5; 8 bases agree with TRBD2. Germline loops: CDR1 ENHRY, CDR2 SYGVKD. The CDR3 runs to 16 residues. V was clipped by 6 bases and J by 2 bases; unmatched bases: 11.

This clonotype was counted ten times or more. The rearrangement links TRBV7-2 to TRBJ2-7, with 7 positions matching TRBD2. J was trimmed by 3 bases and V by 1 base; bases with no gene match: 12. The CDR3 loop spans 17 amino acids. Per germline, CDR1 SGHTA and CDR2 FQGNSA. The CDR3 nucleotides read TGTGCCAGCAGCTTAGATCTGCTAGCGGTCTTTCACTACGAGCAGTACTTC. It is translated as CASSLDLLAVFHYEQYF.

With respect to this clonotype: Here the CDR3 omits its conserved ending phenylalanine or tryptophan, so a read error is the likely source. The DNA is left out, because the CDR3 cannot be placed on it with certainty; the CDR3 is given as TCRdb lists it. The V gene is TRBV20-1, the J gene TRBJ1-1. The CDR3 numbers 8 amino acids, ends counted. The germline V gene has CDR1 DFQATT and CDR2 SNEGSKA (reference sequence). The CDR3 here is CSAKGGAS.

J is TRBJ2-3 and V is TRBV12-3 or TRBV12-4; 9 positions agree with TRBD2. The CDR3 loop spans 17 amino acids. The V and J ends lost 9 bases and 1 base, in that order; junction bases with no gene match: 14. The CDR3 protein is CASNPSDQRGGTDTQYF. The DNA of the CDR3 is TGTGCCAGTAACCCATCCGACCAGCGGGGGGGCACAGATACGCAGTATTTT.

This clonotype appeared once. As the CDR3 is not closed by the conserved phenylalanine or tryptophan, this likely results from a read error. The DNA is omitted, as the CDR3 cannot be located on it reliably, and the CDR3 follows TCRdb's listing. The chain is built from TRBV29-1 and TRBJ1-1. Germline CDR1 SQVTM, CDR2 ANQGSEA. The CDR3 extends over 11 residues, inclusive of both ends. CDR3 residues: CSGCMNTEAFS.

Worth noting for this clonotype: The junction and the germline gene differ at one end; a read error may be behind it. The genes are TRBV25-1 and TRBJ1-4; unclear D gene. There are 10 residues in the CDR3. Germline assignment: CDR1 MGHDK and CDR2 SYGVNS. CDR3 loop: CAGSGEKLFF. CDR3 nucleotides: TGTGCCGGCAGTGGTGAGAAACTGTTTTTT.

The V gene is TRBV6-6, the J gene TRBJ1-1; perhaps TRBD1 as D (5 bases). Trimming took 4 bases from V and 8 from J, leaving 14 bases between them. The CDR3 length is 13 residues. Germline CDR1 reads MNHNY; CDR2 reads SVGAGI (reference sequence). For the CDR3, the DNA is TGTGCCAGCAGTTGGATCGGGGGGGGAGAAGCTTTCTTT. Translation gives CASSWIGGGEAFF.

Concerning this clonotype itself: A much larger clone differs by one base, so this may be a read error. As the CDR3 is not closed by the conserved phenylalanine or tryptophan, this likely results from a read error. J is TRBJ1-2 and V is TRBV6-5; 7 bases line up with TRBD1. The CDR3 runs to 14 residues. In germline, CDR1 is MNHEY, CDR2 SVGAGI. V was pared by 2 bases and J by 7 bases, with 7 bases of the junction left unmatched. The CDR3 protein is CASSYRQGNTGYTL. DNA for the CDR3: TGTGCCAGCAGTTACCGACAGGGAAATACTGGCTACACCCTC.

This clonotype was picked up many times. V gene TRBV19 combines with J gene TRBJ2-3; the D is unclear. Germline V gives CDR1 LNHDA, CDR2 SQIVND (reference sequence). Trimming took 3 bases from V and 2 from J, leaving 12 bases between them. The CDR3 covers 15 residues. DNA of the CDR3: TGTGCCAGTAGTATGTCAGTGGTTAACACAGATACGCAGTATTTT. Encoded protein: CASSMSVVNTDTQYF.

This clonotype was seen repeatedly, ten times or more. The V gene is TRBV6-1, the J gene TRBJ2-7, with TRBD1 matching over 9 bases. With 3 bases clipped from V and 7 bases from J, the junction kept 19 bases outside the gene matches. The CDR3 has 18 residues. Germline values: CDR1 MNHNS, CDR2 SASEGT. CDR3 in DNA: TGTGCCAGCAGTGAGTTGGGACAGGGTTACCTTACCGACGGGGAGCAGTACTTC. Residues: CASSELGQGYLTDGEQYF.

This clonotype has ten or more counts. The chain carries TRBV9 and TRBJ2-7; TRBD1 or TRBD2 may be the D gene (7 bases each). V was pared by 6 bases and J by 1 base, with 17 bases between. Germline assignment: CDR1 SGDLS and CDR2 YYNGEE. The CDR3 is made up of 15 amino acids. The CDR3 spells CASTPGGAQSYEQYF. As DNA, the CDR3 is TGTGCCAGCACCCCAGGGGGGGCACAATCCTACGAGCAGTACTTC.

The gene calls are TRBV7-2 and TRBJ1-5; D remains unclear. The V end lost 0 bases, the J end lost 9 bases, and 3 bases lay between the germline ends. Germline CDR1 reads SGHTA; CDR2 reads FQGNSA. The CDR3 spans 11 residues. CDR3: CASSLAPPQHF. The CDR3 bases are TGTGCCAGCAGCTTAGCTCCGCCCCAGCATTTT.

Of note for this clonotype: Being one base from a much bigger clone, this may be a read error. The chain combines TRBV5-1 with TRBJ2-1, with TRBD2 identical over 9 bases. Trimming removed 4 bases from V and 12 bases from J; junction bases left unmatched: 20. The CDR3 is 17 amino acids. Germline V lookup: CDR1 SGHRS, CDR2 YFSETQ. The DNA for the CDR3 is TGCGCCAGCAGCCCGGACCCGGGCGGGAGGGCCGCGGATGGGCAGTTCTTC. Translated, it gives CASSPDPGGRAADGQFF.

This clonotype was seen more than once but under ten times. The chain employs TRBV28 and TRBJ1-3; D is perhaps TRBD1 (5 bases). CDR1 is MDHEN and CDR2 is SYDVKM in the germline V gene. The CDR3 covers 14 residues. The V and J ends lost 6 bases and 7 bases respectively, with 16 bases between them. CDR3 residues: CASSNQGLINTIYF. The CDR3 coding sequence is TGTGCCAGCAGCAATCAGGGTCTGATCAACACCATATATTTT. Supplemented by reference TRBV28 and TRBJ1-3, the full variable domain reads DVKVTQSSRYLVKRTGEKVFLECVQDMDHENMFWYRQDPGLGLRLIYFSYDVKMKEKGDIPEGYSVSREKKERFSLILESASTNQTSMYLCASSNQGLINTIYFGEGSWLTVV.

V and J are TRBV29-1 and TRBJ2-7; 9 bases fit TRBD1. This CDR3 region has 17 residues. Germline CDR1 reads SQVTM; CDR2 reads ANQGSEA. V gave up 3 bases and J gave up 2 bases; unmatched junction bases: 14. CDR3 amino acids: CSVEGLGPTGGTYEQYF. As DNA, the CDR3 is TGCAGCGTTGAGGGCCTAGGTCCGACAGGGGGTACCTACGAGCAGTACTTC.

This clonotype was observed at least ten times. V usage is TRBV20-1 and J usage is TRBJ2-7; no firm D call. Between the trimmed V and J ends, which lost 0 bases and 4 bases, there was a span of 16 bases. The CDR3 spans 15 residues. From germline, CDR1 is DFQATT and CDR2 SNEGSKA (reference sequence). This CDR3 is CSARDQWALSYEQYF. CDR3 in DNA: TGCAGTGCTAGAGATCAGTGGGCCTTAAGTTACGAGCAGTACTTC.

The chain links TRBV20-1 to TRBJ2-5; no definite D call. Germline V lookup: CDR1 DFQATT, CDR2 SNEGSKA (reference sequence). The CDR3 spans 11 residues. V was clipped by 0 bases and J by 6 bases, with 5 bases between them. CDR3 region: CSARDGQTQYF. In DNA, the CDR3 is TGCAGTGCTAGAGATGGGCAGACCCAGTACTTC.

There are many counts of this clonotype. The V gene is TRBV6-1, the J gene TRBJ1-1; D gene unclear. Germline-derived CDR1 and CDR2 are MNHNS and SASEGT. The length of the CDR3 is 13 residues. The V end was cut by 6 bases, the J end by 0 bases, with 8 bases between. CDR3 protein: CASSPVMNTEAFF. The CDR3 region has the DNA TGTGCCAGCAGCCCTGTCATGAACACTGAAGCTTTCTTT.

The rearrangement links TRBV11-1 to TRBJ1-4, with 9 bases aligning to TRBD1. Germline assignment: CDR1 SGHAT and CDR2 FQDESV (reference sequence). The CDR3 sequence is 15 residues long. The V and J ends lost 3 bases and 4 bases, in that order; junction bases with no gene match: 3. Here the CDR3 DNA reads TGTGCCAGCAGCTTGGAGACAGGGGGTAATGAAAAACTGTTTTTT. This sequence encodes CASSLETGGNEKLFF. The whole variable domain, filled in from reference TRBV11-1 and TRBJ1-4, reads EAEVAQSPRYKITEKSQAVAFWCDPISGHATLYWYRQILGQGPELLVQFQDESVVDDSQLPKDRFSAERLKGVDSTLKIQPAELGDSAMYLCASSLETGGNEKLFFGSGTQLSVL.